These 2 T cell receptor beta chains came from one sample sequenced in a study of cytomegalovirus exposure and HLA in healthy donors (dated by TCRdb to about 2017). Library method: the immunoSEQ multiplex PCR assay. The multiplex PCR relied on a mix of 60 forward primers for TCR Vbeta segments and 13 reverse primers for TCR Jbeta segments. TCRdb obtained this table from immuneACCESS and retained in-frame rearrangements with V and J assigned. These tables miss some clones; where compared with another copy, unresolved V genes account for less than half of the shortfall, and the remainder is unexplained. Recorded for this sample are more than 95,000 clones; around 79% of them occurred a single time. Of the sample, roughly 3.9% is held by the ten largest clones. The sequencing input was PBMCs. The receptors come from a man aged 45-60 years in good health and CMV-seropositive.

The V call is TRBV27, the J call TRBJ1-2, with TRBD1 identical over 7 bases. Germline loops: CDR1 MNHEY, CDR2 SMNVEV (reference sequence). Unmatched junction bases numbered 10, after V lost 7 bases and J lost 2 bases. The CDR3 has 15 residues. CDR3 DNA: TGTGCCAGCACCTCAAATACGGACAGGAACTATGGCTACACCTTC. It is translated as CASTSNTDRNYGYTF.

In nucleotides, the CDR3 is TGCGCCAGCAGCGGCCGGACAGAACGTACTGGCTACACCTTC. It codes for CASSGRTERTGYTF. The chain recombines TRBV4-3 with TRBJ1-2; tentatively, D is TRBD1 (6 bases). V was clipped by 5 bases and J by 7 bases, with 17 bases between them. There are 14 residues in the CDR3. The germline V gene has CDR1 LGHNA and CDR2 YSLEER.